This record looks at one T cell receptor (beta chain) sequence and its context. This record comes from a study of blood T cell repertoires in COVID-19. Across the whole study: PBMCs, B-cell-depleted T cells, or T cells provided the cDNA or gDNA that made up the material.

Clones were read by immunoSEQ multiplex PCR, and TCRdb kept only the in-frame ones, dropping some. The sample yields about 140,000 clones, 75% to 90% seen once. The CDR3 consists of 17 residues. Germline CDR1 and CDR2: MGHDK and SYGVNS. V lost 8 bases to trimming and J lost 0 bases; unmatched junction nucleotides: 5. The sample comprised peripheral blood. The origin of this receptor is a man aged 60-69 years with active or convalescent COVID-19. This sequence joins TRBV25-1 and TRBJ2-2, with 14 bases fitting TRBD2. As DNA, the CDR3 is TGTGCCAGCGGTGGGACTAGCGGGAGCGCGAACACCGGGGAGCTGTTTTTT. Its translation: CASGGTSGSANTGELFF.